This is a list of T cell receptor beta chains from one sample in a study of shared clonotypes between healthy human individuals. This table comes from immunoSEQ multiplex PCR, and its TCRdb copy is limited to in-frame clones, with some not included. Found here are hundreds of thousands of clones, about 91% of them singletons; the top ten hold around 24%. The sequencing input was naive CD8+ T cells sorted from blood. The receptor set was obtained from a man under 40 in good health. The CDR3 runs from the conserved cysteine through the conserved F or W. The order of the fields is clone size, J gene, V gene, D gene, CDR3 DNA, CDR3 protein. D genes are given only for firm matches. Some rows mark clone size as missing; the rest say once, few, many or name a class of expanded clone.

clone size: -; J gene: TRBJ1-5; V gene: TRBV15; D gene: TRBD1; CDR3 DNA: TGTGCCACCAGCAGAGTAGGACAGGGGTTGCATTTT; CDR3 protein: CATSRVGQGLHF
clone size: -; J gene: TRBJ1-2; V gene: TRBV21-1; D gene: -; CDR3 DNA: TGTGCCAGCAGCAAAGTACGCCGGGACCGAACTGGGGGCTATGGCTACACCTTC; CDR3 protein: CASSKVRRDRTGGYGYTF
clone size: -; J gene: TRBJ2-7; V gene: TRBV30; D gene: -; CDR3 DNA: TGTGCCTGGATGGGGGGCCCAGGGGAGCAGTACTTC; CDR3 protein: CAWMGGPGEQYF
clone size: -; J gene: TRBJ2-7; V gene: TRBV2; D gene: TRBD1; CDR3 DNA: TGTGCCAGCAGGGGACAGACTACCTACGAGCAGTACTTC; CDR3 protein: CASRGQTTYEQYF
clone size: -; J gene: TRBJ1-1; V gene: TRBV28; D gene: -; CDR3 DNA: TGTGCCAGCAGTTACCAGGGAGGAGGCACTGAAGCTTTCTTT; CDR3 protein: CASSYQGGGTEAFF
clone size: -; J gene: TRBJ1-2; V gene: TRBV19; D gene: -; CDR3 DNA: TGTGCCAGTAGTGCCCTAAAAAAGGGAGGCTACACCTTC; CDR3 protein: CASSALKKGGYTF
clone size: once; J gene: TRBJ2-7; V gene: TRBV27; D gene: -; CDR3 DNA: TGTGCCAGCAGTTCCGGGGCTACCTACGAGCAGTGCTTC; CDR3 protein: CASSSGATYEQCF
clone size: -; J gene: TRBJ2-3; V gene: TRBV27; D gene: -; CDR3 DNA: TGTGCCAGCAGTTTAGGACTGGGCCGGGATACGCAGTATTTT; CDR3 protein: CASSLGLGRDTQYF
clone size: -; J gene: TRBJ2-1; V gene: TRBV4-3; D gene: TRBD1; CDR3 DNA: TGCGCCAGCAGCCAAGGGGGTGGTGGACCACAGGGGAATGAGCAGTTCTTC; CDR3 protein: CASSQGGGGPQGNEQFF
clone size: -; J gene: TRBJ1-4; V gene: TRBV7-9; D gene: -; CDR3 DNA: TGTGCCAGCAGTACAGCTTATGAAAAACTGTTTTTT; CDR3 protein: CASSTAYEKLFF
clone size: few; J gene: TRBJ2-7; V gene: TRBV19; D gene: -; CDR3 DNA: TGTGCCAGTTCCGGGGGGCGGTACGAGCAGTACTTC; CDR3 protein: CASSGGRYEQYF
clone size: -; J gene: TRBJ1-2; V gene: TRBV27; D gene: TRBD1; CDR3 DNA: TGTGCCAGCAGCCGGACAGGGGGCGCAGCTTTTTCTGGCTACACCTTC; CDR3 protein: CASSRTGGAAFSGYTF
clone size: -; J gene: TRBJ2-3; V gene: TRBV7-2; D gene: -; CDR3 DNA: TGTGCCAGCAGCTTAATCACAATGGATACGCAGTATTTT; CDR3 protein: CASSLITMDTQYF
clone size: -; J gene: TRBJ1-5; V gene: TRBV28; D gene: TRBD1; CDR3 DNA: TGTGCCAGCAGTCCCAATAGACGAGGGGGCACTCAGCCCCAGCATTTT; CDR3 protein: CASSPNRRGGTQPQHF
clone size: -; J gene: TRBJ2-1; V gene: TRBV7-9; D gene: -; CDR3 DNA: TGTGCCAGCAGCTTAGAACAGGGCTACAATGAGCAGTTCTTC; CDR3 protein: CASSLEQGYNEQFF
clone size: -; J gene: TRBJ2-3; V gene: TRBV19; D gene: TRBD1; CDR3 DNA: TGTGCCAGTAGTATTCGGGACAGGGACACAGATACGCAGTATTTT; CDR3 protein: CASSIRDRDTDTQYF
clone size: -; J gene: TRBJ2-2; V gene: TRBV29-1; D gene: -; CDR3 DNA: TGCAGCGTAACCGGGACCGTGAACACCGGGGAGCTGTTTTTT; CDR3 protein: CSVTGTVNTGELFF
clone size: once; J gene: TRBJ2-4; V gene: TRBV5-6; D gene: -; CDR3 DNA: TGTGCCAGCAGCTTTGGGGCCAATCAGTACTTC; CDR3 protein: CASSFGANQYF
clone size: -; J gene: TRBJ2-1; V gene: TRBV7-8; D gene: -; CDR3 DNA: TGTGCCAGCAGCCCCGGACTCATCAATGAGCAGTTCTTC; CDR3 protein: CASSPGLINEQFF
clone size: once; J gene: TRBJ2-1; V gene: TRBV5-4; D gene: -; CDR3 DNA: TGTGCCAGCAGCTTGGGAAGCAATGAGCAGTTCTTC; CDR3 protein: CASSLGSNEQFF
clone size: -; J gene: TRBJ1-1; V gene: TRBV5-1; D gene: -; CDR3 DNA: TGCGCCAGCAGCTTGGCCTTACAGGGGAACACTGAAGCTTTCTTT; CDR3 protein: CASSLALQGNTEAFF
clone size: -; J gene: TRBJ2-5; V gene: TRBV25-1; D gene: -; CDR3 DNA: TGTGCCAGCAGTGGCCCGGGACATACGTACCAAGAGACCCAGTACTTC; CDR3 protein: CASSGPGHTYQETQYF
clone size: -; J gene: TRBJ2-1; V gene: TRBV6-6; D gene: -; CDR3 DNA: TGTGCCAGCAGTTCCGAGGAGAGCTCCTACAATGAGCAGTTCTTC; CDR3 protein: CASSSEESSYNEQFF
clone size: -; J gene: TRBJ2-2; V gene: TRBV2; D gene: -; CDR3 DNA: TGTGCCAGCAGTGAAGACGGGGGTTCCGGGGAGCTGTTTTTT; CDR3 protein: CASSEDGGSGELFF
clone size: -; J gene: TRBJ2-7; V gene: TRBV6-5; D gene: -; CDR3 DNA: TGTGCCAGCCGATCCGGGACCTCCTACGAGCAGTACTTC; CDR3 protein: CASRSGTSYEQYF
clone size: -; J gene: TRBJ2-1; V gene: TRBV20-1; D gene: -; CDR3 DNA: TGCAGTGCAGGAGAGTATGAGCAGTTCTTC; CDR3 protein: CSAGEYEQFF
clone size: -; J gene: TRBJ2-4; V gene: TRBV4-2; D gene: TRBD2; CDR3 DNA: TGTGCCAGCAGCCTTGGACTAGCGGGAATTCAGTACTTC; CDR3 protein: CASSLGLAGIQYF
clone size: -; J gene: TRBJ2-7; V gene: TRBV21-1; D gene: -; CDR3 DNA: TGTGCCAGCAGCTCCACCCAGGACGAAGAGGGTTCCTACGAGCAGTACTTC; CDR3 protein: CASSSTQDEEGSYEQYF
clone size: -; J gene: TRBJ1-1; V gene: TRBV4-1; D gene: TRBD1; CDR3 DNA: TGCGCCAGCAGCCAGGCCAATACAGGGGGAACTGAAGCTTTCTTT; CDR3 protein: CASSQANTGGTEAFF
clone size: -; J gene: TRBJ2-5; V gene: TRBV1; D gene: -; CDR3 DNA: TGCACCAGCAGCCAAGATCGTCGGGCTAGCGGGAGTCTTCACGACCAAGAGACCCAGTACTTC; CDR3 protein: CTSSQDRRASGSLHDQETQYF
clone size: -; J gene: TRBJ1-5; V gene: TRBV18; D gene: TRBD1; CDR3 DNA: TGTGCCAGCTCACCACCCGCGAGACAGGGGATCAATCAGCCCCAGCATTTT; CDR3 protein: CASSPPARQGINQPQHF
clone size: once; J gene: TRBJ1-3; V gene: TRBV27; D gene: -; CDR3 DNA: TGTGCCAGCAGTTTATTATCGGGTGATGGAAACACCATATATTTT; CDR3 protein: CASSLLSGDGNTIYF
clone size: -; J gene: TRBJ1-2; V gene: TRBV27; D gene: TRBD1; CDR3 DNA: TGTGCCAGCAGTTCTAGGACAGGGCATGGCTACACCTTC; CDR3 protein: CASSSRTGHGYTF
clone size: -; J gene: TRBJ2-2; V gene: TRBV19; D gene: -; CDR3 DNA: TGTGCCAGTAGTATAGACCCATGGTCCGGGGAGCTGTTTTTT; CDR3 protein: CASSIDPWSGELFF
clone size: -; J gene: TRBJ2-7; V gene: TRBV30; D gene: -; CDR3 DNA: TGTGCCTGGAGTGCCCAACCCCGAGCCGAGCAGTACTTC; CDR3 protein: CAWSAQPRAEQYF
clone size: once; J gene: TRBJ2-7; V gene: TRBV5-1; D gene: -; CDR3 DNA: TGCGCCAGCAGCTTGAATTGGGGTGACGAGCAGTACTTC; CDR3 protein: CASSLNWGDEQYF
clone size: -; J gene: TRBJ2-1; V gene: TRBV28; D gene: -; CDR3 DNA: TGTGCCAGCCAAAAGAGGGTCTCCTACAATGAGCAGTTCTTC; CDR3 protein: CASQKRVSYNEQFF
clone size: -; J gene: TRBJ2-7; V gene: TRBV4-1; D gene: TRBD1; CDR3 DNA: TGCGCCAGCAGCCTCCGGGACAGGGCCTACGAGCAGTACTTC; CDR3 protein: CASSLRDRAYEQYF
clone size: few; J gene: TRBJ2-1; V gene: TRBV7-9; D gene: TRBD2; CDR3 DNA: TGTGCCAGCAGCACCGGTAGCGGGAACGTGGGGTTCTTC; CDR3 protein: CASSTGSGNVGFF
clone size: -; J gene: TRBJ2-5; V gene: TRBV4-3; D gene: TRBD2; CDR3 DNA: TGCGCCAGCAGCCAAGAGTCCGGCGGGAGGTTAGAGACCCAGTACTTC; CDR3 protein: CASSQESGGRLETQYF
clone size: -; J gene: TRBJ2-6; V gene: TRBV6-1; D gene: -; CDR3 DNA: TGTGCCAGCAGTGAAGTTGTGGGAGGATCTGGGGCCAACGTCCTGACTTTC; CDR3 protein: CASSEVVGGSGANVLTF
clone size: -; J gene: TRBJ2-3; V gene: TRBV7-2; D gene: TRBD2; CDR3 DNA: TGTGCCAGCAGCTACCCCGTGGTAGCGGGAGTTGTCACAGATACGCAGTATTTT; CDR3 protein: CASSYPVVAGVVTDTQYF
clone size: -; J gene: TRBJ2-5; V gene: TRBV10-3; D gene: TRBD2; CDR3 DNA: TGTGCCATCAGCAAAGAACCGCGGGAGGGCCGAGGACAAGAGACCCAGTACTTC; CDR3 protein: CAISKEPREGRGQETQYF
clone size: -; J gene: TRBJ2-5; V gene: TRBV7-6; D gene: -; CDR3 DNA: TGTGCCAGCAGCGACCAAGAGACCCAGTACTTC; CDR3 protein: CASSDQETQYF
clone size: -; J gene: TRBJ1-4; V gene: TRBV11-2; D gene: -; CDR3 DNA: TGTGCCAGCAGCTTGGGGTCGGGACTGTTTTTT; CDR3 protein: CASSLGSGLFF
clone size: -; J gene: TRBJ1-1; V gene: TRBV7-9; D gene: -; CDR3 DNA: TGTGCCCTCGAGGGTAGAACTGAAGCTTTCTTT; CDR3 protein: CALEGRTEAFF
clone size: once; J gene: TRBJ1-1; V gene: TRBV5-4; D gene: -; CDR3 DNA: TGTGCCAGCAGCCGACAGACCGGTGGTGAAGCTTTCTTT; CDR3 protein: CASSRQTGGEAFF
clone size: once; J gene: TRBJ1-3; V gene: TRBV6-1; D gene: -; CDR3 DNA: TGTGCCAGCAGTGCCCCTCGGGGGGCTTCTCAAACTGGAAACACCATATATTTT; CDR3 protein: CASSAPRGASQTGNTIYF
clone size: -; J gene: TRBJ2-1; V gene: TRBV12-5; D gene: TRBD2; CDR3 DNA: TGTGCTAGTACTAAGGGACTAGAAGATTTGAATGAGCAGTTCTTC; CDR3 protein: CASTKGLEDLNEQFF
clone size: -; J gene: TRBJ2-2; V gene: TRBV19; D gene: -; CDR3 DNA: TGTGCCAGTAGAATTCAGGGCTACGGCGGGGAGCTGTTTTTT; CDR3 protein: CASRIQGYGGELFF
clone size: -; J gene: TRBJ2-1; V gene: TRBV5-1; D gene: TRBD1; CDR3 DNA: TGCGCCAGCAGCTTGTACGCCGGGACAGAGGGGTACAATGAGCAGTTCTTC; CDR3 protein: CASSLYAGTEGYNEQFF
clone size: -; J gene: TRBJ2-7; V gene: TRBV7-2; D gene: TRBD2; CDR3 DNA: TGTGCCAGCAGCTACCGGCCGCGGGGACTAGAAATGTTGCTGTACTTC; CDR3 protein: CASSYRPRGLEMLLYF
clone size: -; J gene: TRBJ2-1; V gene: TRBV28; D gene: -; CDR3 DNA: TGTGCCAGCAGTTACCCAACAGAGCAGTTCTTC; CDR3 protein: CASSYPTEQFF
clone size: -; J gene: TRBJ2-7; V gene: TRBV7-9; D gene: -; CDR3 DNA: TGTGCCAGCAGCCTTGGGACTCCATCCCTCTACGAGCAGTACTTC; CDR3 protein: CASSLGTPSLYEQYF
clone size: -; J gene: TRBJ2-7; V gene: TRBV28; D gene: TRBD2; CDR3 DNA: TGTGCCAGCAGTTTATCTACTAGCGGGTACAGCTCCTACGAGCAGTACTTC; CDR3 protein: CASSLSTSGYSSYEQYF
clone size: -; J gene: TRBJ1-2; V gene: TRBV29-1; D gene: -; CDR3 DNA: TGCAGCGTTGAAAAGAGAAAGAGAGCGTATGGCTACACCTTC; CDR3 protein: CSVEKRKRAYGYTF
clone size: -; J gene: TRBJ1-5; V gene: TRBV19; D gene: TRBD1; CDR3 DNA: TGTGCCAGTAGTAGCGGGGGACAGATAGATAATCAGCCCCAGCATTTT; CDR3 protein: CASSSGGQIDNQPQHF
clone size: -; J gene: TRBJ2-7; V gene: TRBV5-1; D gene: -; CDR3 DNA: TGCGCCAGCAGCTTGAATAGCATAGCGGATTACTACGAGCAGTACTTC; CDR3 protein: CASSLNSIADYYEQYF
clone size: -; J gene: TRBJ2-2; V gene: TRBV11-2; D gene: -; CDR3 DNA: TGTGCCAGCAGCGCATTTAGGACCGGGGAGCTGTTTTTT; CDR3 protein: CASSAFRTGELFF
clone size: -; J gene: TRBJ2-7; V gene: TRBV7-8; D gene: TRBD2; CDR3 DNA: TGTGCCAGCAGCTTCCCGAGGACTAGTGGAAGCGAGCAGTACTTC; CDR3 protein: CASSFPRTSGSEQYF